Below, 22 T cell receptor beta chains from the same sample are listed, as sequenced in a study of shared clonotypes between healthy human individuals. Generated by immunoSEQ multiplex PCR, the TCRdb table keeps only in-frame clones and is missing some. The repertoire holds 950,000 to 1,300,000 clones, with about 75% as singletons. The specimen was memory CD4+ T cells sorted from blood. The subset here: CD45RA-negative fraction. These receptor sequences come from a man aged 18 to 30 in good health.

This clone was picked up a small number of times. CDR3 region: CASSLGVGRTGELFF. For the CDR3, the DNA is TGTGCCAGCAGTTTAGGTGTAGGGCGCACCGGGGAGCTGTTTTTT. The chain uses TRBV27 and TRBJ2-2; D gene uncertain. The germline gives CDR1 MNHEY, CDR2 SMNVEV (reference sequence). The CDR3 runs 15 residues. Between the trimmed V and J ends, which lost 2 bases and 4 bases, there was a span of 11 bases.

This clone appeared a few times. This chain joins TRBV15 and TRBJ2-3, with D uncertain. The ends were cut back, 5 bases at V and 1 base at J, with 13 bases in the middle. Germline CDR1 and CDR2: LNHNV and YYDKDF (reference sequence). CDR3 length equals 15 residues. CDR3 sequence: CATSSRGDRTDTQYF. In DNA, the CDR3 is TGTGCCACCAGCTCCAGAGGAGACCGCACAGATACGCAGTATTTT. Using reference TRBV15 and TRBJ2-3 for the parts outside the CDR3, the full variable domain is DAMVIQNPRYQVTQFGKPVTLSCSQTLNHNVMYWYQQKSSQAPKLLFHYYDKDFNNEADTPDNFQSRRPNTSFCFLDIRSPGLGDTAMYLCATSSRGDRTDTQYFGPGTRLTVL.

This chain uses TRBV2 with TRBJ2-3; possibly TRBD1 for D (6 bases). The CDR3 spans 17 residues. Germline loops: CDR1 SNHLY, CDR2 FYNNEI. V was shortened by 4 bases and J by 1 base, with 18 bases between the two germline ends. CDR3 in amino acids: CASSAGHFVIGTDTQYF. The CDR3 DNA sequence: TGTGCCAGCAGTGCGGGACACTTCGTTATCGGCACAGATACGCAGTATTTT.

This chain links TRBV6-1 with TRBJ1-5; D perhaps matches TRBD1 (6 bases). This CDR3 contains 12 residues. Looked up from germline, CDR1 is MNHNS and CDR2 is SASEGT. V was trimmed by 10 bases and J by 4 bases, leaving 11 bases between them. The CDR3 region has the DNA TGTGCCACCAGACAGGCGAATCAGCCCCAGCATTTT. It codes for CATRQANQPQHF.

The chain links TRBV5-1 to TRBJ2-1, with TRBD2 matching over 9 bases. Germline CDR1 is SGHRS and CDR2 is YFSETQ. The length of the CDR3 is 16 residues. After removal of 0 bases from V and 3 bases from J, the junction contained 4 bases not matched to a gene. This chain's CDR3 is CASSLAGLASYNEQFF. The CDR3 region has the DNA TGCGCCAGCAGCTTGGCAGGACTAGCGAGCTACAATGAGCAGTTCTTC.

V usage is TRBV30 and J usage is TRBJ2-1; D is undetermined. The V and J ends lost 0 bases and 4 bases respectively, with 1 base between them. This CDR3 region has 11 residues. CDR1 is GTSNPN, CDR2 SVGIG, per germline (reference sequence). The CDR3 spells CAWSVYNEQFF. DNA for the CDR3: TGTGCCTGGAGTGTTTACAATGAGCAGTTCTTC.

This chain uses TRBV11-2 with TRBJ2-7; D is possibly TRBD1 (6 bases). Trimming took off 3 bases at V and 1 base at J, with 16 bases between the two ends. The CDR3 covers 16 residues. Germline V gene lookup returns CDR1 SGHAT and CDR2 FQNNGV. The CDR3 protein is CASSFRDRKVSYEQYF. In nucleotides, the CDR3 is TGTGCCAGCAGCTTCCGAGACAGGAAAGTATCCTACGAGCAGTACTTC.

The chain carries TRBV9 and TRBJ1-1; D is perhaps TRBD1 (5 bases). Germline-derived CDR1 and CDR2 are SGDLS and YYNGEE. V lost 3 bases to trimming and J lost 8 bases, with 11 bases between them. The CDR3 contains 12 residues. DNA of the CDR3: TGTGCCAGCAGCGACCGACAGACAGAAGCTTTCTTT. Translated, it gives CASSDRQTEAFF.

The chain employs TRBV30 and TRBJ1-2; D remains unclear. Germline CDR1 and CDR2: GTSNPN and SVGIG (reference sequence). V lost 2 bases, J lost 0 bases, and 19 bases lay in between. This CDR3 has 17 residues. The CDR3 DNA sequence: TGTGCCTGGAGTCTGCACCCATTGAACAGAGCTAACTATGGCTACACCTTC. This sequence encodes CAWSLHPLNRANYGYTF.

This chain uses TRBV29-1 with TRBJ1-2; D possibly corresponds to TRBD1 (5 bases). The germline CDR1 and CDR2 sequences are SQVTM and ANQGSEA. V was pared by 3 bases and J by 10 bases, with 9 bases between. This CDR3 region has 10 residues. The CDR3 protein is CSVEQGAYTF. Written as DNA, the CDR3 is TGCAGCGTTGAGCAGGGTGCCTACACCTTC.

The rearrangement joins TRBV7-9 to TRBJ2-5, with D perhaps matching TRBD1 or TRBD2 (5 bases each). Germline assignment: CDR1 SEHNR and CDR2 FQNEAQ (reference sequence). This CDR3 is 15 amino acids long. V was shortened by 5 bases and J by 3 bases, with 16 bases between the two germline ends. CDR3 region: CASSHYGWDEETQYF. CDR3 nucleotides: TGTGCCAGCAGCCACTATGGGTGGGACGAAGAGACCCAGTACTTC.

J is TRBJ1-4 and V is TRBV5-1; D unclear. Trimming cost V 3 bases and J 7 bases, with 13 bases left between them. Per the germline V gene, CDR1 is SGHRS and CDR2 is YFSETQ. CDR3 size: 14 residues. The CDR3 spells CASSSNKEGEKLFF. CDR3 nucleotides: TGCGCCAGCAGCTCCAACAAGGAGGGTGAAAAACTGTTTTTT.

To note about this clone: A read error may be the cause here, since a much bigger clone is one base away. The chain is built from TRBV7-9 and TRBJ2-3; D remains unclear. In germline, CDR1 is SEHNR, CDR2 FQNEAQ (reference sequence). The CDR3 contains 12 residues. V was trimmed by 2 bases and J by 4 bases, leaving 4 bases between them. CDR3 amino acids: CASSLPADTQYF. In DNA, the CDR3 is TGTGCCAGCAGCTTACCGGCAGATACGCAGTATTTT.

This chain uses TRBV5-1 with TRBJ2-7; D is possibly TRBD2 (6 bases). Deletions cut 4 bases from V and 1 base from J, with 18 bases between. The length of the CDR3 is 16 residues. From germline, CDR1 is SGHRS and CDR2 YFSETQ. The CDR3 loop is CASSPGGGERSYEQYF. Written as DNA, the CDR3 is TGCGCCAGCAGCCCTGGAGGAGGGGAAAGGTCCTACGAGCAGTACTTC.

V is TRBV29-1 and J is TRBJ2-1, with D uncertain. Germline lookup yields CDR1 SQVTM and CDR2 ANQGSEA. Deletions cut 4 bases from V and 2 bases from J, with 12 bases between. CDR3 length equals 14 residues. CDR3 in amino acids: CSVARSGTYNEQFF. The CDR3 DNA reads as TGCAGCGTTGCCCGATCAGGAACCTACAATGAGCAGTTCTTC.

For this clone: Distinct nucleotide sequences in the sample also encode this CDR3. V gene TRBV7-2 combines with J gene TRBJ2-3, with 8 bases identical to TRBD2. This CDR3 has 15 amino acids. Trimming cost V 4 bases and J 1 base; bases outside gene matches: 4. Germline CDR1 and CDR2: SGHTA and FQGNSA. The CDR3 sequence is CASSSRGGGTDTQYF. As DNA, the CDR3 is TGTGCCAGCAGCTCACGGGGGGGCGGCACAGATACGCAGTATTTT.

A note on this clone: Other nucleotide sequences from this sample produce the same CDR3. The V and J genes are TRBV29-1 and TRBJ1-1; tentative D call: TRBD1 (5 bases). From germline, CDR1 is SQVTM and CDR2 ANQGSEA. Trimming cost V 5 bases and J 0 bases, with 10 bases left between them. CDR3 size: 13 residues. CDR3 protein: CSVSGRMNTEAFF. For the CDR3, the DNA is TGCAGCGTTTCGGGACGGATGAACACTGAAGCTTTCTTT. The full variable domain, completed using reference TRBV29-1 and TRBJ1-1, is SAVISQKPSRDICQRGTSLTIQCQVDSQVTMMFWYRQQPGQSLTLIATANQGSEATYESGFVIDKFPISRPNLTFSTLTVSNMSPEDSSIYLCSVSGRMNTEAFFGQGTRLTVV.

This chain uses TRBV7-2 with TRBJ1-2; 7 nucleotides align to TRBD1. Germline V lookup: CDR1 SGHTA, CDR2 FQGNSA. The CDR3 consists of 14 residues. The junction had 7 bases not matched to a gene; V was cut back by 5 bases and J by 4 bases. CDR3 nucleotide sequence: TGTGCCAGCAGCCCTCGGACAGGCCCCTATGGCTACACCTTC. It yields the protein CASSPRTGPYGYTF.

This chain connects TRBV30 to TRBJ1-2, with D possibly matching TRBD1 (6 bases). V gave up 8 bases and J gave up 4 bases, with 20 bases separating them. Germline-derived CDR1 and CDR2 are GTSNPN and SVGIG (reference sequence). The CDR3 is made up of 14 amino acids. The CDR3 reads CAGGSTGLFYGYTF. The DNA of the CDR3 is TGTGCCGGGGGCTCGACGGGCCTATTCTATGGCTACACCTTC.

Points on this clone: This sample includes further DNA sequences coding for the same CDR3. The CDR3, as DNA: TGTGCCTGGACCCAGGGAAACACTGAAGCTTTCTTT. Translated, it gives CAWTQGNTEAFF. V is TRBV30 and J is TRBJ1-1; the D gene is possibly TRBD1 (5 bases). V lost 4 bases to trimming and J lost 2 bases, with 8 bases between them. Germline V gene sequence: CDR1 GTSNPN, CDR2 SVGIG (reference sequence). CDR3 length: 12 residues.

Concerning this clone itself: Mismatch with germline at one junction end may stem from a read error. The chain recombines TRBV7-7 with TRBJ2-5; 14 bases line up with TRBD2. There are 18 residues in the CDR3. From germline, CDR1 is SSHAT and CDR2 FNYEAQ (reference sequence). CDR3 region: CASSRGLAGASGMETQYF. Written as DNA, the CDR3 is TGTGCTAGCAGCCGGGGACTAGCGGGAGCTAGTGGTATGGAGACCCAGTACTTC.

This clone was detected only a few times. Different DNA sequences within this sample yield the same CDR3. The rearrangement joins TRBV10-3 to TRBJ2-3, with TRBD2 matching over 8 bases. Germline CDR1 ENHRY, CDR2 SYGVKD. The CDR3 has 15 residues. The J segment lost 0 bases and the V segment lost 5 bases, leaving 4 bases of the junction unmatched. Written as DNA, the CDR3 is TGTGCCATCAGTCGAACTAGCGGAAGCACAGATACGCAGTATTTT. This sequence encodes CAISRTSGSTDTQYF.